This T cell receptor (beta chain) comes out of a study of blood T cell repertoires in COVID-19. Looking at the study overall: Samples of COVID-19 (acute and convalescent) were obtained from the United States, Italy and Spain.

The method was immunoSEQ multiplex PCR; TCRdb's version includes in-frame clones alone and lacks a portion of them. The table records about 260,000 clones, 88% of them present only once. Germline V CDR1 and CDR2: SGHNT, YENEEA. There are 15 residues in the CDR3. Germline trimming cut 5 bases from V and 2 bases from J; bases unmatched to any gene: 6. This chain joins TRBV11-3 and TRBJ2-3; 8 nucleotides match TRBD2. The clonotype comes from a human donor in a cohort sampled during active COVID-19. The sample consisted of peripheral blood. The CDR3 DNA reads as TGTGCCAGCAGCAAAGGGACTAGAACCACAGATACGCAGTATTTT. This translates into CASSKGTRTTDTQYF. Drawing the rest from reference TRBV11-3 and TRBJ2-3, the complete variable domain is EAGVVQSPRYKIIEKKQPVAFWCNPISGHNTLYWYLQNLGQGPELLIRYENEEAVDDSQLPKDRFSAERLKGVDSTLKIQPAELGDSAVYLCASSKGTRTTDTQYFGPGTRLTVL.